This T cell receptor (beta chain) was recorded in a study of blood T cell repertoires in COVID-19. Whole-study context: Both acute and convalescent COVID-19 samples were obtained from the United States, Italy and Spain. Sources were T cells, B-cell-depleted T cells, or PBMCs; the material itself was cDNA or gDNA.

Germline V gene data show CDR1 as LNHDA and CDR2 as SQIVND (reference sequence). This CDR3 comprises 13 residues. The V gene end was trimmed by 5 bases and the J gene end by 8 bases; junction bases not matched to a gene: 5. Original processing methods: Cell counts per sample came from amplifying reference gene primers. Using immunoSEQ multiplex PCR, the repertoire was profiled, and TCRdb retains in-frame clones only, with some absent. The V and J calls and clone size come from that table; D and trimming were worked out from the DNA. The sample contains about 170,000 clones, about nine tenths of which appear only once.

The receptor was isolated from a man aged 18 to 29 with COVID-19, enrolled during active disease. Input material: peripheral blood. The V and J genes are TRBV19 and TRBJ2-1; TRBD1 aligns across 8 bases. The CDR3 is CASSFGQGYEQFF. Written as DNA, the CDR3 is TGTGCCAGTAGTTTCGGACAGGGCTATGAGCAGTTCTTC.